Listed below are T cell receptor beta chains from one sample, sequenced in a study of follicular helper T cells after annual influenza vaccination. Generated by immunoSEQ multiplex PCR, the TCRdb table keeps only in-frame clones and is missing some. The sample consists of 1,200 or so clones, about 63% of them appearing once. The source was CXCR5+ CD38+ circulating T follicular helper cells from blood, collected 7 days after influenza vaccination. These receptors came from an adult who received the influenza vaccine. Each CDR3 is given with its conserved first and last residue. A D gene is named only where the DNA matches it firmly. Clone sizes are given selectively: once, few, many, or a class where the clone is expanded.

D gene	clone size	J gene	V gene	CDR3 protein	CDR3 DNA
NA	NA	TRBJ2-1	TRBV5-5	CASSTLGAGAYNEQFF	TGTGCCAGCAGCACCTTAGGGGCGGGGGCATACAATGAGCAGTTCTTC
TRBD1	NA	TRBJ1-1	TRBV30	CAWSIVGTADTEAFF	TGTGCCTGGAGTATCGTGGGGACAGCAGACACTGAAGCTTTCTTT
NA	few	TRBJ2-7	TRBV4-3	CASSQEPGPYEQYF	TGCGCCAGCAGCCAAGAGCCAGGGCCCTACGAGCAGTACTTC
NA	NA	TRBJ2-3	TRBV5-5	CASSLYGIQDTQYF	TGTGCCAGCAGCTTGTATGGTATCCAAGATACGCAGTATTTT
NA	NA	TRBJ2-3	TRBV19	CATQTAHSTDTQYF	TGTGCCACCCAAACGGCTCACTCCACAGATACGCAGTATTTT
NA	NA	TRBJ1-2	TRBV6-5	CASSYVTPPDGYTF	TGTGCCAGCAGTTACGTGACACCACCGGATGGCTACACCTTC
NA	NA	TRBJ2-5	TRBV18	CASSPTGQETQYF	TGTGCCAGCTCGCCGACAGGACAAGAGACCCAGTACTTC
TRBD1	NA	TRBJ2-7	TRBV6-9	CASSRSYRGGEQYF	TGTGCCAGCAGCCGGAGCTACAGGGGCGGCGAGCAGTACTTC
NA	NA	TRBJ2-1	TRBV9	CASSGVGNEQFF	TGTGCCAGCAGCGGAGTAGGAAATGAGCAGTTCTTC
NA	NA	TRBJ2-1	TRBV7-8	CASSPESPEQFF	TGTGCCAGCAGCCCCGAAAGTCCTGAGCAGTTCTTC
NA	NA	TRBJ2-7	TRBV6-9	CASSSQFEQYF	TGTGCCAGCAGTTCCCAGTTCGAGCAGTACTTC
NA	NA	TRBJ2-7	TRBV6-4	CASSVGHPYEQYF	TGTGCCAGCAGTGTAGGGCACCCCTACGAGCAGTACTTC
TRBD1	NA	TRBJ2-1	TRBV11-2	CASSLGQGGGNEQFF	TGTGCCAGCAGCTTAGGACAGGGGGGAGGCAATGAGCAGTTCTTC
NA	NA	TRBJ2-1	TRBV23-1	CASSQTVATYSRYNEQFF	TGCGCCAGCAGTCAGACGGTTGCCACCTATTCTAGATACAATGAGCAGTTCTTC
NA	NA	TRBJ1-2	TRBV14	CASSQDWWTGYTF	TGTGCCAGCAGCCAAGATTGGTGGACTGGCTACACCTTC
TRBD1	NA	TRBJ2-7	TRBV11-2	CASSTGTGYYEQYF	TGTGCCAGCAGCACCGGGACAGGATATTACGAGCAGTACTTC
NA	few	TRBJ2-5	TRBV30	CAWAPVGGARETQYF	TGTGCCTGGGCACCTGTTGGGGGGGCGCGGGAGACCCAGTACTTC
NA	NA	TRBJ1-4	TRBV30	CAWKRGGSNEKLFF	TGTGCCTGGAAAAGGGGAGGAAGCAATGAAAAACTGTTTTTT
NA	few	TRBJ2-7	TRBV6-1	CASSAEDGPYEQYF	TGTGCCAGCAGTGCCGAGGACGGTCCCTACGAGCAGTACTTC
NA	NA	TRBJ1-2	TRBV6-1	CASSGEGPNYGYTF	TGTGCCAGCAGTGGTGAGGGGCCTAACTATGGCTACACCTTC
NA	few	TRBJ2-5	TRBV5-6	CASSLTYYQETQYF	TGTGCCAGCAGCTTGACTTATTACCAAGAGACCCAGTACTTC
NA	NA	TRBJ1-4	TRBV9	CASSPTQGANEKLFF	TGTGCCAGCAGCCCAACGCAGGGAGCAAATGAAAAACTGTTTTTT
TRBD2	NA	TRBJ2-1	TRBV6-1	CASIRGRESYNEQFF	TGTGCCAGCATCCGCGGGAGGGAATCCTACAATGAGCAGTTCTTC
NA	NA	TRBJ2-5	TRBV29-1	CSVGNRVGETQYF	TGCAGCGTTGGAAACAGGGTCGGAGAGACCCAGTACTTC
NA	NA	TRBJ1-1	TRBV29-1	CSAGQGLMGTEAFF	TGCAGCGCCGGTCAGGGCCTGATGGGCACTGAAGCTTTCTTT
NA	NA	TRBJ1-4	TRBV5-4	CASSLVGREKLFF	TGTGCCAGCAGCTTGGTAGGACGGGAAAAACTGTTTTTT
NA	NA	TRBJ1-5	TRBV27	CASSPGLLGQPQHF	TGTGCCAGCTCACCCGGCCTCTTGGGGCAGCCCCAGCATTTT